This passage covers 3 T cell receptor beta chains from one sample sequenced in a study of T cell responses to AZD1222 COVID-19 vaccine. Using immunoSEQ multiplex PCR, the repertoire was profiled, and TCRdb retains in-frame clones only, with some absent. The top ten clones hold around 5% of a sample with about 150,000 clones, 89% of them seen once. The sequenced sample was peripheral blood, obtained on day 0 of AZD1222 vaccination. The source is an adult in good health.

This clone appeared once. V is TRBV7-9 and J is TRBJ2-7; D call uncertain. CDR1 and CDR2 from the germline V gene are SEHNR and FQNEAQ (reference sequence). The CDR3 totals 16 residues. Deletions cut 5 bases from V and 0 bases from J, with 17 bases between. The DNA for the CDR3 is TGTGCCAGCAGCCAATCGGACGCCAGTAGCTCCTACGAGCAGTACTTC. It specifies CASSQSDASSSYEQYF.

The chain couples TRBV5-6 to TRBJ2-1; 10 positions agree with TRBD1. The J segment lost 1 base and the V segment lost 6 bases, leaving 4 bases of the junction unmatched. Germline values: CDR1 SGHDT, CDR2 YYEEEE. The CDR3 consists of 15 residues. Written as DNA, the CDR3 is TGTGCCAGCACCCCGGGACAGGGGTCCTACAATGAGCAGTTCTTC. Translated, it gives CASTPGQGSYNEQFF. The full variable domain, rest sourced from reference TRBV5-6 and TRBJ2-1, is DAGVTQSPTHLIKTRGQQVTLRCSPKSGHDTVSWYQQALGQGPQFIFQYYEEEERQRGNFPDRFSGHQFPNYSSELNVNALLLGDSALYLCASTPGQGSYNEQFFGPGTRLTVL.

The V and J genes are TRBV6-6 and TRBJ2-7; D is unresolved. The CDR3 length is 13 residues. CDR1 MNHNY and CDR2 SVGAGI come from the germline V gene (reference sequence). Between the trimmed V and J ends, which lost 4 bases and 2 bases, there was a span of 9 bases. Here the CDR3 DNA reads TGTGCCAGCAGTTCGACCGGCACCTACGAGCAGTACTTC. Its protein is CASSSTGTYEQYF.